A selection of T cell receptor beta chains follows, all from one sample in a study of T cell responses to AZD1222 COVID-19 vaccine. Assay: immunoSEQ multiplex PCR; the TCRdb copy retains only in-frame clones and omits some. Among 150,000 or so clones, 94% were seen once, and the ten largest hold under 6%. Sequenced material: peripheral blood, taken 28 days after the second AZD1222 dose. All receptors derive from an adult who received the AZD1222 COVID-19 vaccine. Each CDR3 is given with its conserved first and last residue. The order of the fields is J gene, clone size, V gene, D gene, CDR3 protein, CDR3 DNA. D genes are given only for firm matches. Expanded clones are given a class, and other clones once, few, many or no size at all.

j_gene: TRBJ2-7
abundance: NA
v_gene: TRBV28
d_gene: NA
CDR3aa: CASSFGYRLTSYEQYF
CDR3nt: TGTGCCAGCAGTTTCGGGTACAGGCTAACCTCCTACGAGCAGTACTTC

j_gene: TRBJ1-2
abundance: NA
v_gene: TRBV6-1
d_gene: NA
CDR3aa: CASSEWHGNYGYTF
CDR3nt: TGTGCCAGCAGTGAATGGCATGGTAACTATGGCTACACCTTC

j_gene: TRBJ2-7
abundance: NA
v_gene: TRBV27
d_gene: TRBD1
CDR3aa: CASSDQGVSGEQYF
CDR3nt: TGTGCCAGCAGTGATCAGGGGGTGTCAGGGGAGCAGTACTTC

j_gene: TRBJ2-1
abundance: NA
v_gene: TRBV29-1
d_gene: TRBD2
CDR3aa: CRATGGHEQFF
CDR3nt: TGCAGGGCCACGGGGGGTCATGAGCAGTTCTTC

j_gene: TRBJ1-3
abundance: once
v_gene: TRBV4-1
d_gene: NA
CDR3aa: CASSQAPASGNTIYF
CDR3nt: TGCGCCAGCAGCCAAGCGCCAGCCTCTGGAAACACCATATATTTT

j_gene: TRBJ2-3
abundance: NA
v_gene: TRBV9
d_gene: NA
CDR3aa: CASSGGGSITDTQYF
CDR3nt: TGTGCCAGCAGCGGCGGGGGCTCCATCACAGATACGCAGTATTTT

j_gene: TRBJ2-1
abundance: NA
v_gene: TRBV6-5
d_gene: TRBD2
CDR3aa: CASSSGTSGNNEQFF
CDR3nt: TGTGCCAGCAGTTCCGGGACTAGCGGGAACAATGAGCAGTTCTTC

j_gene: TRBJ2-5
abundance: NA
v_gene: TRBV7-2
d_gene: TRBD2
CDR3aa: CASSLGGLAGETQYF
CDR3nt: TGTGCCAGCAGCTTAGGGGGACTAGCGGGAGAGACCCAGTACTTC

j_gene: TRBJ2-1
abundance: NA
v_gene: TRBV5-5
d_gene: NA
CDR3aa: CASSKTGEVSYNEQFF
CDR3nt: TGTGCCAGCAGCAAAACAGGGGAGGTATCCTACAATGAGCAGTTCTTC

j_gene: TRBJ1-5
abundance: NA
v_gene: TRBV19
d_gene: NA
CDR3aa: CASSPDSSNQPQHF
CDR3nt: TGTGCCAGTAGTCCGGACAGTAGCAATCAGCCCCAGCATTTT

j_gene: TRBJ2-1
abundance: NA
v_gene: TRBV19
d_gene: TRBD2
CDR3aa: CASSTTSGSSEQFF
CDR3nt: TGTGCCAGTAGTACGACTAGCGGGAGTTCTGAGCAGTTCTTC

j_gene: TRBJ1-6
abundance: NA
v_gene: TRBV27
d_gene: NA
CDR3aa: CASSQTDPGAPLHF
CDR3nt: TGTGCCAGCAGTCAGACAGATCCCGGGGCACCCCTCCACTTT

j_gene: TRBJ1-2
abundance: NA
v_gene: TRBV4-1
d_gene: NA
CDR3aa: CASSQAGRYGYTF
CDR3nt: TGCGCCAGCAGCCAAGCGGGGAGATATGGCTACACCTTC

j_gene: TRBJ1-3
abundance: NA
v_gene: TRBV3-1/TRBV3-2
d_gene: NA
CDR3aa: CASSPASGNTIYF
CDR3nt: TGTGCCAGCAGTCCTGCATCTGGAAACACCATATATTTT

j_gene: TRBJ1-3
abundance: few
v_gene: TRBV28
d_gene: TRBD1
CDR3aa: CASKGQGTGNTIYF
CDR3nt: TGTGCCAGCAAAGGACAGGGGACTGGAAACACCATATATTTT

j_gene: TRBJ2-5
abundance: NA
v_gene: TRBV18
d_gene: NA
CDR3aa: CASRGQETQYF
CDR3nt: TGTGCCAGTAGGGGACAAGAGACCCAGTACTTC

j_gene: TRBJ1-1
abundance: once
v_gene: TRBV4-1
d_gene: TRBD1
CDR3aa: CASSHPDRANTEAFF
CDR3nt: TGCGCCAGCAGCCATCCCGACAGGGCGAACACTGAAGCTTTCTTT

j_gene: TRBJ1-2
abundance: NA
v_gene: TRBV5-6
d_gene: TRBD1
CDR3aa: CASLRDSSNYGYTF
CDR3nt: TGTGCCAGTCTCCGGGACAGCTCTAACTATGGCTACACCTTC

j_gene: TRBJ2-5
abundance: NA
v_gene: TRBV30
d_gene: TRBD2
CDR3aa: CAGGDGETQYF
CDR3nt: TGTGCCGGGGGGGATGGGGAGACCCAGTACTTC

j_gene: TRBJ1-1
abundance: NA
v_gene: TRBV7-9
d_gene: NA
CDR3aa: CASSSRDQLFVEAFF
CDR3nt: TGTGCCAGCTCAAGCCGGGACCAATTATTCGTTGAAGCTTTCTTT

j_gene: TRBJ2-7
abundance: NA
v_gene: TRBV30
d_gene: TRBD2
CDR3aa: CAWSVKREGEQYF
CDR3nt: TGTGCCTGGAGTGTAAAGCGGGAGGGCGAGCAGTACTTC

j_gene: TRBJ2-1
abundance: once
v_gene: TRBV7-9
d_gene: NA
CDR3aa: CASSSRDGSSYNEQFF
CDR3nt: TGTGCCAGCAGCTCTCGGGACGGGAGCTCCTACAATGAGCAGTTCTTC

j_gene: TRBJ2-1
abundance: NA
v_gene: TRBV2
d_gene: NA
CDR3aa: CASRPQPPGQFDNEQFF
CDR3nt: TGTGCCAGCAGGCCACAACCCCCGGGACAATTCGACAATGAGCAGTTCTTC

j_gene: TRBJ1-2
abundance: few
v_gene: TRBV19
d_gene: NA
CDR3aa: CASSPGFGDYGYTF
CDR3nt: TGTGCCAGTAGTCCCGGTTTTGGGGACTATGGCTACACCTTC

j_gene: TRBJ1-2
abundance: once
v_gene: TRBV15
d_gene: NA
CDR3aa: CATSPQRAGGYTF
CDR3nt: TGTGCCACCAGCCCCCAAAGAGCGGGTGGCTACACCTTC

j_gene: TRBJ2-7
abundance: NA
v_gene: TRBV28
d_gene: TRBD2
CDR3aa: CASSLQGGSRYEQYF
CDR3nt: TGTGCCAGCAGTTTGCAGGGCGGGAGCAGGTACGAGCAGTACTTC

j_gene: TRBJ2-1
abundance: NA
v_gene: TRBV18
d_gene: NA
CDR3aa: CASSLFLDEQFF
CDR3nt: TGTGCCAGCTCACTCTTCCTAGATGAGCAGTTCTTC

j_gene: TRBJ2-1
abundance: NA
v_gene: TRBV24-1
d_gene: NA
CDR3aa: CATRDGSSYNEQFF
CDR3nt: TGTGCCACTAGGGACGGGAGCTCCTACAATGAGCAGTTCTTC